The subject of this entry is one TCR beta chain. Its antigen has not been determined. No base quality values were provided; no much bigger clone lies one nucleotide off. RNA was extracted using the RNeasy kit, and about 0.5 to 1 microgram was reverse transcribed with random hexamers. The immunoSEQ multiplex PCR assay, which covers 54 Vbeta and 13 Jbeta segments, was used to amplify TCR beta CDR3 regions. Bias from PCR amplification was corrected by using a synthetic template baseline for primer optimization and for computational correction. On the authors' methods: Reads were annotated to V, D and J genes per IMGT and analyzed with immunoSEQ Analyzer, keeping only productive sequences. Clonality was computed as one minus Shannon entropy normalized by log2 of the number of productive unique sequences. For each patient and control, public and private clones were evaluated among the 100 most prevalent clones. Clones were defined as Susac-specific if absent from the healthy and MS cohorts, from roughly 1,100 published viral clones and from other ImmuneACCESS disease sequences. TCRdb reran the public reads through fastp at Q25 and MiXCR, keeping productive beta chains. Records with the same CDR3 protein are collapsed into one entry carrying the most frequent genes and DNA. Here the V and J calls rest on TCRdb's processing, not on the authors' analysis. This sample lists roughly 110,000 distinct CDR3 sequences; 80% to 95% were detected once. The ten largest account for around 0.15% of the sample.

This entry belongs to a study of CD8 T cells in Susac syndrome (dated 2019 in TCRdb). About the investigation overall: Repertoire sequencing was used to test whether CD8+ T cell activation and differentiation in Susac syndrome was antigen driven.

Peripheral blood CD8+ and CD4+ T cells from healthy donors, Susac syndrome patients and multiple sclerosis patients were profiled by high-throughput TCR beta sequencing. The healthy donors served as controls matched for age and sex. Bulk CD8+ and CD4+ T cells were purified by magnetic negative isolation, whereas CD8+ TEMRA cells were enriched by FACS. Blood was collected in EDTA tubes and processed within 24 hours, with PBMCs isolated through density gradient centrifugation. PBMCs intended for TCR sequencing were frozen in liquid nitrogen and were later thawed in a 37 degrees C water bath. The sorted or isolated CD4+, CD8+ and CD8+ TEMRA cells reached a purity of at least 90%. Broad study findings and their caveats: The TCR sequencing and HLA analysis was acknowledged to have included a relatively small number of individuals.

V loses 5 bases, J loses 2 bases, and the germline ends lie 14 bases apart. Taken from cysteine to phenylalanine, the CDR3 has 15 residues. The DNA shown is the 45-base CDR3, in frame from base 1. Reading the germline V gene gives CDR1 MNHEY and CDR2 SVGAGI. This sequence uses TRBV6-5 and TRBJ2-3; TRBD2 might be the D gene, on 5 matching bases. The sequencing sample was made of CD4+ T cells from PBMCs. This clonotype was obtained from a human donor in good health. The CDR3 region has the sequence CASSLTGSYTDTQYF. The DNA sequence is as follows: TGTGCCAGCAGTCTTACGGGGTCATACACAGATACGCAGTATTTT.